The present T cell receptor (beta chain) was sequenced within a study of shared clonotypes between healthy human individuals. Study information: Aged between 18 and 49, the donors were a couple of women and three men.

The CDR3 runs to 15 residues. Germline V gene sequence: CDR1 MDHEN, CDR2 SYDVKM. Losses at the gene ends were 8 bases for V and 4 bases for J; bases not matched to a gene: 10. An assay was performed, and its level was deep. Here immunoSEQ multiplex PCR was the method, and the copy in TCRdb shows in-frame clones only, minus some. Of over 400,000 clones in the sample, roughly 95% were seen once. Study-wide points: Estimated richness values were generally larger in naive subsets than in memory subsets. Naive CD4 clonotypes were shared across a handful of donors at 4% to 5%.

About this clone: Its specificity is not known.

The source of this sequence is a woman aged 25 to 45 in good health. The V call is TRBV28, the J call TRBJ1-4; 7 bases are a match to TRBD1. Sequenced: naive CD4+ T cells sorted from blood. The subset here: CD45RA+ positively selected. The CDR3: CASGILGDSNEKLFF. The CDR3 DNA reads TGTGCCAGCGGAATTTTGGGGGACAGTAATGAAAAACTGTTTTTT.